This TCR beta chain was sequenced during a study of blood T cell repertoires in COVID-19. This clone has only one observation. The method was immunoSEQ multiplex PCR; TCRdb's version includes in-frame clones alone and lacks a portion of them. Found here are 100,000 to 150,000 clones, around four fifths of them singletons; the top ten hold approximately 5.7%. CDR1 is GTSNPN and CDR2 is SVGIG in the germline V gene (reference sequence). The CDR3 length is 14 residues. V was pared by 4 bases and J by 0 bases, with 9 bases between. This TCR was recovered from a man aged 60-69 years with acute or convalescent COVID-19. This sequence joins TRBV30 and TRBJ2-2; D might be TRBD1 (5 bases). The sample consisted of peripheral blood. CDR3 sequence: CAWTGMANTGELFF. DNA of the CDR3: TGTGCCTGGACAGGGATGGCGAACACCGGGGAGCTGTTTTTT. Full variable domain (outside the CDR3, taken from reference TRBV30 and TRBJ2-2): SQTIHQWPATLVQPVGSPLSLECTVEGTSNPNLYWYRQAAGRGLQLLFYSVGIGQISSEVPQNLSASRPQDRQFILSSKKLLLSDSGFYLCAWTGMANTGELFFGEGSRLTVL.